The following is a T cell receptor (beta chain) sequence with its context. The record originates from a study of blood T cell repertoires in COVID-19. The germline V gene has CDR1 KGHSH and CDR2 LQKENI. The CDR3 sequence is 12 residues long. Trimming left V 3 bases short and J 6 bases short, with 8 bases between. Method: immunoSEQ multiplex PCR; TCRdb's copy keeps in-frame clones and lacks some. Among some 300,000 clones listed, about 87% were seen once. The sequenced sample was peripheral blood. The TCR sequence derives from a man aged 70 or older with acute or convalescent COVID-19. The chain recombines TRBV18 with TRBJ1-2; D is unclear. DNA for the CDR3: TGTGCCAGCTCACCCGAGAGGGATGGCTACACCTTC. It codes for CASSPERDGYTF.